Reported below is one TCR beta chain. V dropped 3 bases and J dropped 7 bases, with 10 bases sitting between them. The length of the CDR3 is 13 residues. These data belong to a study of blood T cell repertoires in COVID-19. Original handling: Counts of nucleated cells, estimated from reference gene primer amplification, were obtained. Using immunoSEQ multiplex PCR, the repertoire was profiled, and TCRdb retains in-frame clones only, with some absent. V, J and clone size are those of that table, while D and trimming were read from the DNA. The table has just under 300,000 clones, around 86% seen once; the top ten hold over 1%.

The sample consisted of peripheral blood. The chain recombines TRBV12-3 or TRBV12-4 with TRBJ2-1; no clear D gene. This TCR came from a man between 65 and 80 years old with acute or convalescent COVID-19. The DNA of the CDR3 is TGTGCCAGCAGTTTGAGGCCTGCGAATGAGCAGTTCTTC. This sequence encodes CASSLRPANEQFF.